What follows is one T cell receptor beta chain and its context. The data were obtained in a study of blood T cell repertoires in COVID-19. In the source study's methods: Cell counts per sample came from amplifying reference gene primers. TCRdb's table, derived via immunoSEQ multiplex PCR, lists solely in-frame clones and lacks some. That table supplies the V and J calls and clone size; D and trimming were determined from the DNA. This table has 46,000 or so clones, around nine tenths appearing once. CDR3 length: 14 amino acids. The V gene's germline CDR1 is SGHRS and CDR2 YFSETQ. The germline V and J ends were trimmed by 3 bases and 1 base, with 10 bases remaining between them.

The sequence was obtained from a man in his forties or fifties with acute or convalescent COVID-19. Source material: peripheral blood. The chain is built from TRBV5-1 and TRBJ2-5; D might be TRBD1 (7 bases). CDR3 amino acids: CASSYRGGQETQYF. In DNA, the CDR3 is TGCGCCAGCAGCTACAGGGGAGGCCAAGAGACCCAGTACTTC.